This T cell receptor (beta chain) emerged from a study of T cells in Graves' hyperthyroidism and ophthalmopathy. This clonotype has ten or more counts. Germline V gene sequence: CDR1 MDHEN, CDR2 SYDVKM. The CDR3 is 17 amino acids. V was cut by 1 base and J by 0 bases, with 13 bases left in between. Amplified TCR beta CDR3 regions came from RNA transcripts. When the TCR CDR3 underwent first-round RT-PCR, the HTBI primer set was used. TCRdb independently ran MiXCR on the multiplex PCR reads; one entry per CDR3 protein. The sample lists around 600,000 distinct CDR3 sequences; about 14% were seen once. Sequences were obtained from blood. The clonotype comes from a woman in her fifties or sixties with Graves' ophthalmopathy. The chain recombines TRBV28 with TRBJ1-5, with unresolved D. CDR3 amino acids: CASSLYPANYSNQPQHF. Here the CDR3 DNA reads TGTGCCAGCAGTTTATACCCGGCCAATTATAGCAATCAGCCCCAGCATTTT.